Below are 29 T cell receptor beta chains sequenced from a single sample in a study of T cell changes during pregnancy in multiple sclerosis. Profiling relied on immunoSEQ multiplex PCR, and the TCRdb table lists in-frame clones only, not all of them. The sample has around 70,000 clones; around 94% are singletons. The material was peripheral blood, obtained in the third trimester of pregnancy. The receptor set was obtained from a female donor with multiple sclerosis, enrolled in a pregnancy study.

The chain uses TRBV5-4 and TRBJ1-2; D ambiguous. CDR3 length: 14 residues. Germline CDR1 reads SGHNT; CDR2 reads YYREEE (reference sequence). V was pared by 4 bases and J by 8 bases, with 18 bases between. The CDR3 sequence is CASSVISGAGGYTF. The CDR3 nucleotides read TGTGCCAGCAGCGTCATATCCGGAGCGGGCGGCTACACCTTC.

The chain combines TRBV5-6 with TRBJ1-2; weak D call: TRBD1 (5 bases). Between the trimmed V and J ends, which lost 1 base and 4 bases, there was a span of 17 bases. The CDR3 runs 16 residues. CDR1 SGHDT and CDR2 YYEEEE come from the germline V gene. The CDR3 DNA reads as TGTGCCAGCAGCTTGAGGTCCCCTCTGGGACTCTATGGCTACACCTTC. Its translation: CASSLRSPLGLYGYTF.

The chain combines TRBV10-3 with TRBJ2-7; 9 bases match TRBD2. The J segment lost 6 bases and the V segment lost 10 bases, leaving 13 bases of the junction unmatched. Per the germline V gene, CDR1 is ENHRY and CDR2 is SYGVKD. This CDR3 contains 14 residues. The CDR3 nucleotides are TGTGCCAATGGCGGGCAAGCGGGGGGTTCCGAGCAGTACTTC. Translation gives CANGGQAGGSEQYF.

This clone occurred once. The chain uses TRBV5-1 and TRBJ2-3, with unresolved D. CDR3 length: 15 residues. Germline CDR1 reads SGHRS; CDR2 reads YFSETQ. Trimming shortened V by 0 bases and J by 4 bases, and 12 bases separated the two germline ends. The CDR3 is CASSLVRRLSDTQYF. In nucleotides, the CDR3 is TGCGCCAGCAGCTTGGTGAGGCGTTTGTCAGATACGCAGTATTTT.

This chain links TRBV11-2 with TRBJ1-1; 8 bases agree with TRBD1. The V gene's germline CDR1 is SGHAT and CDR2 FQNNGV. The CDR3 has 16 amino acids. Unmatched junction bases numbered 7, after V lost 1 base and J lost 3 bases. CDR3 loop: CASSLGRDRGDTEAFF. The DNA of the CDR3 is TGTGCCAGCAGCTTAGGACGAGACAGGGGTGACACTGAAGCTTTCTTT.

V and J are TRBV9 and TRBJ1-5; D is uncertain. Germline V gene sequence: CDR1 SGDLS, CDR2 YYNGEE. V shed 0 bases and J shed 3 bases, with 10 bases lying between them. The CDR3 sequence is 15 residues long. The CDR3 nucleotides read TGTGCCAGCAGCGTAGGGAGGGCAGCCAATCAGCCCCAGCATTTT. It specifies CASSVGRAANQPQHF.

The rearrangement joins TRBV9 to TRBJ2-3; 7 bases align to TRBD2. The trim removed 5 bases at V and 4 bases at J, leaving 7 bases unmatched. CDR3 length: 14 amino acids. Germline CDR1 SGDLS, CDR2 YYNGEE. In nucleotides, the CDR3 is TGTGCCAGCAGGAGAGGGACTACTGCAGATACGCAGTATTTT. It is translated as CASRRGTTADTQYF.

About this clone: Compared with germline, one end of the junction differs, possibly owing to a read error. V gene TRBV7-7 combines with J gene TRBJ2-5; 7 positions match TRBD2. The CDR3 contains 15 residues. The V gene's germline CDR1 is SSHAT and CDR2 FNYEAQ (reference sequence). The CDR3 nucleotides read TGTGCTAGCAGCTTAGTCCCCGGGGGGCAAGAGACCCAGTACTTC. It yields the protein CASSLVPGGQETQYF.

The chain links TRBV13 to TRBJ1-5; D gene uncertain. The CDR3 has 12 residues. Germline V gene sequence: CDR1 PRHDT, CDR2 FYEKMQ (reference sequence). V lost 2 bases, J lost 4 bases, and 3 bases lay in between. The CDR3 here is CASSLSNQPQHF. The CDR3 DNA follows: TGTGCCAGCAGCTTATCGAATCAGCCCCAGCATTTT.

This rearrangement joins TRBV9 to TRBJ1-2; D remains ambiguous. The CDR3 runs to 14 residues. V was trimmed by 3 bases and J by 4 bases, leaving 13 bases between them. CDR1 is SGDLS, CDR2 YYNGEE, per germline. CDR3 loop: CASSATGNLYGYTF. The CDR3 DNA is TGTGCCAGCAGCGCCACCGGGAATCTCTATGGCTACACCTTC.

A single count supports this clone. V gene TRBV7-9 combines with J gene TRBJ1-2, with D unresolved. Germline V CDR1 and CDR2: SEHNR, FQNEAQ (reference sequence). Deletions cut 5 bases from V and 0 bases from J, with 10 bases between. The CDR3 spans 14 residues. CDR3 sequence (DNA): TGTGCCAGCAGCAGGACTGCTCCTAACTATGGCTACACCTTC. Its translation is CASSRTAPNYGYTF.

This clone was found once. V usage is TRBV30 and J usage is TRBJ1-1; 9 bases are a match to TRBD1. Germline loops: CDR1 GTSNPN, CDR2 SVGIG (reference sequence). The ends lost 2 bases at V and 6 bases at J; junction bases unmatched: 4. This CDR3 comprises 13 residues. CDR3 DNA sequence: TGTGCCTGGAGTAACAGGGGGCTCCCTGAAGCTTTCTTT. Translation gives CAWSNRGLPEAFF. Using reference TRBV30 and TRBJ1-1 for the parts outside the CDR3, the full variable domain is SQTIHQWPATLVQPVGSPLSLECTVEGTSNPNLYWYRQAAGRGLQLLFYSVGIGQISSEVPQNLSASRPQDRQFILSSKKLLLSDSGFYLCAWSNRGLPEAFFGQGTRLTVV.

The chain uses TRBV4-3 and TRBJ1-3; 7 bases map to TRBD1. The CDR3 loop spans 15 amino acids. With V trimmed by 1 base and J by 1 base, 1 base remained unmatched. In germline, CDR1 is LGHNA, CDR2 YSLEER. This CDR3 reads CASSQGRGSGNTIYF. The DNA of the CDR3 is TGCGCCAGCAGCCAAGGCAGGGGGTCTGGAAACACCATATATTTT.

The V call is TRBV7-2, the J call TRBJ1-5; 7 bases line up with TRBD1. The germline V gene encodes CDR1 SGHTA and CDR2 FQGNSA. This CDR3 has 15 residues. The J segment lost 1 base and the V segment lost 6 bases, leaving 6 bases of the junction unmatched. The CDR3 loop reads CASRTGTSSNQPQHF. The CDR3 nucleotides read TGTGCCAGCAGGACAGGGACGTCAAGCAATCAGCCCCAGCATTTT.

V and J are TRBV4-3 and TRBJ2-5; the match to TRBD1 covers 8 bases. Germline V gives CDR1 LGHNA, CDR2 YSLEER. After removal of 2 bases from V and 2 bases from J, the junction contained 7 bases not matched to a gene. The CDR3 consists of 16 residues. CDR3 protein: CASSQPRTGGQETQYF. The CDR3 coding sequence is TGCGCCAGCAGCCAACCCCGTACAGGGGGACAAGAGACCCAGTACTTC.

The CDR3 is CASSFLATGWPGANVLTF. The DNA of the CDR3 is TGTGCCAGCAGTTTCCTCGCGACAGGGTGGCCTGGGGCCAACGTCCTGACTTTC. This chain joins TRBV27 and TRBJ2-6, with TRBD1 identical over 7 bases. With 3 bases clipped from V and 2 bases from J, the junction kept 10 bases outside the gene matches. The CDR3 has 18 residues. CDR1 is MNHEY and CDR2 is SMNVEV in the germline V gene (reference sequence).

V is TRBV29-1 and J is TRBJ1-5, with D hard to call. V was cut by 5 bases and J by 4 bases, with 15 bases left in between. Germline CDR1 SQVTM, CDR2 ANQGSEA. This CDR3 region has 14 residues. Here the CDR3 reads CSVIFSGRNQPQHF. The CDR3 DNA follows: TGCAGCGTTATTTTTTCAGGCCGGAATCAGCCCCAGCATTTT.

The CDR3 sequence: CATSTGSIGYTF. The CDR3 coding sequence is TGTGCCACCAGCACAGGATCGATCGGCTACACCTTC. This chain links TRBV15 with TRBJ1-2; D ambiguous. Germline CDR1 reads LNHNV; CDR2 reads YYDKDF (reference sequence). This CDR3 has 12 residues. The germline V and J ends were trimmed by 4 bases and 8 bases, with 11 bases remaining between them.

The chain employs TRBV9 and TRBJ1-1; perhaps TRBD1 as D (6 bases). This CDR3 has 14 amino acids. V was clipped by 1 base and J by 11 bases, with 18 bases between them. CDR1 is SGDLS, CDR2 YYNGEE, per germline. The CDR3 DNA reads TGTGCCAGCAGCGTACGAATGGAACAGGGAGAGGCTTTCTTT. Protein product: CASSVRMEQGEAFF.

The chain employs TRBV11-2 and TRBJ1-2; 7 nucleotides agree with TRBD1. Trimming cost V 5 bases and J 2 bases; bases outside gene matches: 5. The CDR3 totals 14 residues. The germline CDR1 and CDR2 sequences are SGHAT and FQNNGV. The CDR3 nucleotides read TGTGCCAGCAGCACGCTCAGGGGGAACTATGGCTACACCTTC. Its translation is CASSTLRGNYGYTF.

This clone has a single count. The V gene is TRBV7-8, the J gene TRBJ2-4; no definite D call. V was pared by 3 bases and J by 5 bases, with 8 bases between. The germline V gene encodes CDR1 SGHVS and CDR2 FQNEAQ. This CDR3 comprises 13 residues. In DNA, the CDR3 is TGTGCCAGCAGCTTCGCCGGAGAAAACATTCAGTACTTC. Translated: CASSFAGENIQYF.

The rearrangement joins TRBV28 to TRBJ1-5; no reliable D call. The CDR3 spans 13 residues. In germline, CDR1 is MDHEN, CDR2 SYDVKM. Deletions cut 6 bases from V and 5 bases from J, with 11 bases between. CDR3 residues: CASSESFYQPQHF. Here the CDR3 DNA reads TGTGCCAGCAGCGAGTCCTTCTATCAGCCCCAGCATTTT.

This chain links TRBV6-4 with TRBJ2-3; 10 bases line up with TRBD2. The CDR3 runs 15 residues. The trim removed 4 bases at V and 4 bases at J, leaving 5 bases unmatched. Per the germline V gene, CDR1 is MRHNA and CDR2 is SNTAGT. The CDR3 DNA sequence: TGTGCCAGCAGTGCCCAGCGGGGGGGACCAGATACGCAGTATTTT. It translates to CASSAQRGGPDTQYF.

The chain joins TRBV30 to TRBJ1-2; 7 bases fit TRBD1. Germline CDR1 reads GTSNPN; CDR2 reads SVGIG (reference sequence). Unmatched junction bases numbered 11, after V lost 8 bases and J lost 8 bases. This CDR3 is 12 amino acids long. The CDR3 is CAAPTGKNGYTF. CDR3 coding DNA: TGTGCCGCCCCGACAGGGAAAAACGGCTACACCTTC.

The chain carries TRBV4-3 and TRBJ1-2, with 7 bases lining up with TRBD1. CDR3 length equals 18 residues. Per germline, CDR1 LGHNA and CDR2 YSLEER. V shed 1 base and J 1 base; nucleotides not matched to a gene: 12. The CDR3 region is CASSQGGTGALVNYGYTF. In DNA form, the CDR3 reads TGCGCCAGCAGCCAAGGGGGAACAGGGGCGTTAGTTAACTATGGCTACACCTTC.

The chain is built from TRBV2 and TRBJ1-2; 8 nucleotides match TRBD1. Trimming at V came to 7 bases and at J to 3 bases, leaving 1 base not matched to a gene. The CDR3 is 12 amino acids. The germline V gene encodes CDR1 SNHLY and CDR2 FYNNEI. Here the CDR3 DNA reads TGTGCCAGCACAGGGGGCTACTATGGCTACACCTTC. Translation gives CASTGGYYGYTF.

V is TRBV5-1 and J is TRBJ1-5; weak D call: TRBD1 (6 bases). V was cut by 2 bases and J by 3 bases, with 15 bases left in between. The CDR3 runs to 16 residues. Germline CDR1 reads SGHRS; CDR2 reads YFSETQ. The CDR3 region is CASSFNGAGDNQPQHF. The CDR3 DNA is TGCGCCAGCAGCTTCAACGGGGCAGGGGACAATCAGCCCCAGCATTTT.

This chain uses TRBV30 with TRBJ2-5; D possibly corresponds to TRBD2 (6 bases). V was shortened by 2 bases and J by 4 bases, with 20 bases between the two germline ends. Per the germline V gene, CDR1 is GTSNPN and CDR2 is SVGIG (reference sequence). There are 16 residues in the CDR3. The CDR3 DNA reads TGTGCCTGGAGTCCCATCGGACTATTCCTCGGAGAGACCCAGTACTTC. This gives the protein CAWSPIGLFLGETQYF.

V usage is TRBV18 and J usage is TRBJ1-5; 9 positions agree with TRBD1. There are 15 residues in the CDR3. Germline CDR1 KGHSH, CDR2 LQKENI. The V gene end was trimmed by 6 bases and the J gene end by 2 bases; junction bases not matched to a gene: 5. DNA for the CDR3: TGTGCCAGCTCTCCCGGACAGGGGCGCAATCAGCCCCAGCATTTT. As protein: CASSPGQGRNQPQHF. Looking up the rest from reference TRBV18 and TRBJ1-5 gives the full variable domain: NAGVMQNPRHLVRRRGQEARLRCSPMKGHSHVYWYRQLPEEGLKFMVYLQKENIIDESGMPKERFSAEFPKEGPSILRIQQVVRGDSAAYFCASSPGQGRNQPQHFGDGTRLSIL.